This entry features one T cell receptor (beta chain) sequence. As yet, its antigen is unknown. TCRdb independently ran MiXCR on the RT-PCR reads; one entry per CDR3 protein. The sample yields 500,000 to 700,000 distinct CDR3 sequences, around 25% seen once. The data originate from a study of response to subunit inactivated influenza vaccine. Regarding the study as a whole: Authors suggested few new T cells are recruited by each seasonal influenza vaccination.

The sample also formed part of further work on T cells expressing NK-cell markers. That report adds: It was by 5'RACE template switching with UMIs that TCR beta cDNA was made. Investigators obtained TCR beta repertoires from sorted CD3+CD56+NKG2C+, CD3+CD56+NKG2C- and CD3+CD56-NKG2C+ T cells.

The receptor comes from a man aged 50-60 years who received an inactivated influenza vaccine. The sequences come from CD4+ T cells sorted from PBMCs, collected 12 days after vaccination.

CDR3 sequence (DNA): TGTGCCAGCAGTGAAGCGGGGGCCGACAATCAGCCCCAGCATTTT. This encodes CASSEAGADNQPQHF. V and J are TRBV6-1 and TRBJ1-5; tentative D call: TRBD1 (6 bases). Germline-derived CDR1 and CDR2 are MNHNS and SASEGT. Trimming took off 0 bases at V and 3 bases at J, with 9 bases between the two ends. The CDR3 contains 15 residues.